The 28 T cell receptor beta chains below all came from one sample that was sequenced in a study of T cell responses to AZD1222 COVID-19 vaccine. Method: immunoSEQ multiplex PCR; TCRdb's copy keeps in-frame clones and lacks some. Among 72,000 or so clones listed, 90% were seen once. The sample here was peripheral blood, taken on day 0 of AZD1222 vaccination. The source is an adult in good health.

The chain recombines TRBV28 with TRBJ1-5; D remains ambiguous. CDR1 MDHEN and CDR2 SYDVKM come from the germline V gene. This CDR3 is 12 amino acids long. Between the trimmed V and J ends, which lost 4 bases and 9 bases, there was a span of 10 bases. Written as DNA, the CDR3 is TGTGCCAGCAGTTCCCAGCTTTGGCCCCAGCATTTT. Its translation: CASSSQLWPQHF.

In DNA, the CDR3 is TGCGCCAGCAGCCCCTCACCCCAGGGGGCCGGAAGCAATCAGCCCCAGCATTTT. Amino acid sequence: CASSPSPQGAGSNQPQHF. The rearrangement joins TRBV5-1 to TRBJ1-5, with 8 bases lining up with TRBD1. The germline CDR1 and CDR2 sequences are SGHRS and YFSETQ. The junction had 13 bases not matched to a gene; V was cut back by 4 bases and J by 1 base. The CDR3 extends over 18 amino acids.

V gene TRBV24-1 combines with J gene TRBJ2-3; D is possibly TRBD2 (6 bases). V gave up 8 bases and J gave up 3 bases, with 17 bases separating them. Germline CDR1 KGHDR, CDR2 SFDVKD. The CDR3 covers 15 residues. The CDR3 loop is CATTSGAEKTDTQYF. CDR3 nucleotide sequence: TGTGCCACCACGTCGGGAGCGGAAAAAACAGATACGCAGTATTTT.

The V and J genes are TRBV30 and TRBJ1-1; no definite D call. The germline CDR1 and CDR2 sequences are GTSNPN and SVGIG (reference sequence). This CDR3 has 14 amino acids. Trimming left V 1 base short and J 5 bases short, with 14 bases between. The CDR3 DNA reads TGTGCCTGGAGTGAGGGCCGGAGGTCTACTGAAGCTTTCTTT. Translated, it gives CAWSEGRRSTEAFF.

This clone was counted only a few times. The chain recombines TRBV2 with TRBJ1-1, with D possibly matching TRBD1 (6 bases). Germline-derived CDR1 and CDR2 are SNHLY and FYNNEI. The length of the CDR3 is 14 residues. Trimming shortened V by 8 bases and J by 1 base, and 14 bases separated the two germline ends. CDR3 amino acids: CASQGWSTNTEAFF. The CDR3 DNA follows: TGTGCCAGCCAGGGGTGGTCTACGAACACTGAAGCTTTCTTT.

V and J are TRBV29-1 and TRBJ1-2; TRBD1 agrees at 7 bases. After removal of 7 bases from V and 4 bases from J, the junction contained 6 bases not matched to a gene. Germline V gene data show CDR1 as SQVTM and CDR2 as ANQGSEA. The CDR3 runs 12 residues. The CDR3 nucleotides read TGCAGCGCGAGGCGACAGGGCTATGGCTACACCTTC. Protein sequence: CSARRQGYGYTF.

This clone was recorded once. The genes are TRBV11-3 and TRBJ1-1; TRBD1 aligns across 8 bases. J lost 2 bases, V lost 5 bases, and 7 bases had no gene match. The CDR3 covers 15 residues. The germline V gene has CDR1 SGHNT and CDR2 YENEEA. Here the CDR3 reads CASSPHRGINTEAFF. The CDR3 bases are TGTGCCAGCAGCCCGCACAGGGGGATAAACACTGAAGCTTTCTTT.

The rearrangement joins TRBV4-1 to TRBJ2-5; a weak D match, TRBD1 (6 bases). Deletions cut 4 bases from V and 2 bases from J, with 14 bases between. This CDR3 spans 15 amino acids. The V gene's germline CDR1 is MGHRA and CDR2 YSYEKL. CDR3 sequence: CASSPTDRRQETQYF. CDR3 coding DNA: TGCGCCAGCAGCCCGACCGACAGGCGACAAGAGACCCAGTACTTC.

This chain links TRBV24-1 with TRBJ2-3; the D gene is possibly TRBD2 (5 bases). The germline V gene encodes CDR1 KGHDR and CDR2 SFDVKD. The CDR3 runs to 13 residues. Trimming pared 5 bases from V and 0 bases from J, leaving 5 bases between. The CDR3 is CATSGGSTDTQYF. The CDR3 DNA reads TGTGCCACCAGTGGCGGGAGCACAGATACGCAGTATTTT.

This clone was picked up one time. The V call is TRBV7-3, the J call TRBJ1-2, with D possibly matching TRBD1 (5 bases). V was pared by 3 bases and J by 3 bases, with 8 bases between. The CDR3 totals 13 residues. Germline V gene sequence: CDR1 SGHTA, CDR2 FQGTGA. CDR3 sequence (DNA): TGTGCCAGCAGCTTGCAGGGCCACTATGGCTACACCTTC. It codes for CASSLQGHYGYTF.

The CDR3 sequence is CASSLAVAGGLVNSPLHF. The CDR3 region has the DNA TGTGCCAGCAGCTTGGCCGTTGCAGGTGGACTTGTGAATTCACCCCTCCACTTT. The genes are TRBV5-5 and TRBJ1-6, with D uncertain. V lost 0 bases and J 7 bases, leaving 20 bases between the germline ends. CDR1 is SGHKS, CDR2 YYEKEE, per germline (reference sequence). The CDR3 is 18 amino acids.

The chain has TRBV5-6 and TRBJ2-2; D is possibly TRBD1 (5 bases). This CDR3 is 15 amino acids long. Germline CDR1 and CDR2: SGHDT and YYEEEE. The V end lost 2 bases, the J end lost 5 bases, and 13 bases lay between the germline ends. This chain's CDR3 is CASSLAGSGTGELFF. In nucleotides, the CDR3 is TGTGCCAGCAGCTTAGCAGGGTCAGGAACCGGGGAGCTGTTTTTT. Looking up the rest from reference TRBV5-6 and TRBJ2-2 gives the full variable domain: DAGVTQSPTHLIKTRGQQVTLRCSPKSGHDTVSWYQQALGQGPQFIFQYYEEEERQRGNFPDRFSGHQFPNYSSELNVNALLLGDSALYLCASSLAGSGTGELFFGEGSRLTVL.

The rearrangement joins TRBV4-3 to TRBJ2-6; D is perhaps TRBD2 (6 bases). This CDR3 region has 16 residues. With 3 bases removed from V and 2 bases from J, the gap between germline ends came to 11 bases. Germline V gives CDR1 LGHNA, CDR2 YSLEER. The CDR3 reads CASSQAGSPGANVLTF. CDR3 DNA sequence: TGCGCCAGCAGCCAGGCCGGGAGCCCTGGGGCCAACGTCCTGACTTTC.

This clone was recorded once. The genes are TRBV6-2 or TRBV6-3 and TRBJ2-7, with TRBD2 identical over 11 bases. V was clipped by 6 bases and J by 4 bases; unmatched bases: 8. There are 15 residues in the CDR3. Germline V gene data show CDR1 as MNHEY and CDR2 as SVGEGT. CDR3 DNA sequence: TGTGCCAGCAGCACAACTACTAGCGGGAGTTACGAGCAGTACTTC. Its protein is CASSTTTSGSYEQYF.

V and J are TRBV6-1 and TRBJ2-1, with D unresolved. The germline V gene has CDR1 MNHNS and CDR2 SASEGT. CDR3 length: 16 residues. Deletions cut 4 bases from V and 4 bases from J, with 17 bases between. The DNA for the CDR3 is TGTGCCAGCAGTGGCGAACGTGGGTCCACTTACAATGAGCAGTTCTTC. As protein: CASSGERGSTYNEQFF.

The chain uses TRBV2 and TRBJ1-1; tentatively, D is TRBD1 (5 bases). Germline CDR1 SNHLY, CDR2 FYNNEI. Between the trimmed V and J ends, which lost 6 bases and 3 bases, there was a span of 14 bases. This CDR3 is 14 amino acids long. This chain's CDR3 is CASSGRGPYTEAFF. The DNA for the CDR3 is TGTGCCAGCAGCGGACGGGGCCCATACACTGAAGCTTTCTTT.

The chain uses TRBV24-1 and TRBJ2-3; D is uncertain. CDR3 length: 14 residues. With 3 bases removed from V and 2 bases from J, the gap between germline ends came to 8 bases. The V gene's germline CDR1 is KGHDR and CDR2 SFDVKD. The CDR3 protein is CATSDKGPTDTQYF. Written as DNA, the CDR3 is TGTGCCACCAGTGATAAAGGTCCCACAGATACGCAGTATTTT.

This clone was found once. The CDR3 protein is CATADRASTDTQYF. CDR3 bases: TGTGCCACCGCGGACAGGGCGAGCACAGATACGCAGTATTTT. The chain couples TRBV24-1 to TRBJ2-3; 8 bases agree with TRBD1. The CDR3 has 14 amino acids. V was pared by 9 bases and J by 0 bases, with 4 bases of the junction left unmatched. Germline CDR1 reads KGHDR; CDR2 reads SFDVKD.

The chain is built from TRBV3-1 (or the pseudogene TRBV3-2) and TRBJ1-5; D is perhaps TRBD1 (5 bases). The V end lost 0 bases, the J end lost 6 bases, and 9 bases lay between the germline ends. The germline V gene encodes CDR1 LGHDT and CDR2 YNNKEL (reference sequence). This CDR3 spans 14 amino acids. The CDR3 nucleotides read TGTGCCAGCAGCCAAGACTCGGGGCGTCAGCCCCAGCATTTT. It yields the protein CASSQDSGRQPQHF.

V and J are TRBV29-1 and TRBJ1-2, with TRBD1 matching 9 bases. The CDR3 runs 11 residues. With 6 bases clipped from V and 6 bases from J, the junction kept 2 bases outside the gene matches. Germline-derived CDR1 and CDR2 are SQVTM and ANQGSEA. In nucleotides, the CDR3 is TGCAGCGTGGGACAGGGTGATGGCTACACCTTC. Amino acid sequence: CSVGQGDGYTF.

The J gene is TRBJ2-7, the V gene TRBV27; 10 bases agree with TRBD2. Germline V gives CDR1 MNHEY, CDR2 SMNVEV (reference sequence). The CDR3 covers 14 residues. V shed 2 bases and J 7 bases; nucleotides not matched to a gene: 5. CDR3: CASSLASGGSEQYF. The CDR3 DNA reads as TGTGCCAGCAGTTTAGCTAGCGGGGGATCAGAGCAGTACTTC.

A few counts support this clone. The chain couples TRBV2 to TRBJ1-6; weak D call: TRBD1 (5 bases). The CDR3 is made up of 16 amino acids. Per the germline V gene, CDR1 is SNHLY and CDR2 is FYNNEI. V was trimmed by 7 bases and J by 10 bases, leaving 23 bases between them. CDR3 coding DNA: TGTGCCAGCAAAGCGAGGTCGGGGCCCGGAGGGTCACCCCTCCACTTT. Translated: CASKARSGPGGSPLHF.

The chain joins TRBV7-2 to TRBJ2-7; 9 nucleotides align to TRBD1. The V gene's germline CDR1 is SGHTA and CDR2 FQGNSA. The CDR3 runs 17 residues. V was pared by 2 bases and J by 0 bases, with 8 bases of the junction left unmatched. This CDR3 reads CASSLRAGTGSSYEQYF. The CDR3 DNA reads as TGTGCCAGCAGCTTAAGGGCAGGGACAGGGTCCTCCTACGAGCAGTACTTC.

The CDR3, as DNA: TGCGCCAGCAGCTTGGCCAGGAGCGGTGTCGACACTGAAGCTTTCTTT. It translates to CASSLARSGVDTEAFF. This sequence joins TRBV5-1 and TRBJ1-1; D is uncertain. The V gene lost 0 bases and the J gene lost 3 bases, with 15 bases spanning the gap. The CDR3 loop spans 16 amino acids. In germline, CDR1 is SGHRS, CDR2 YFSETQ.

This clone was observed once. This rearrangement joins TRBV11-3 to TRBJ2-7, with unresolved D. Germline loops: CDR1 SGHNT, CDR2 YENEEA. The ends were cut back, 1 base at V and 3 bases at J, with 10 bases in the middle. The CDR3 runs to 14 residues. Here the CDR3 reads CASSLGRANYEQYF. The DNA for the CDR3 is TGTGCCAGCAGCTTAGGAAGGGCTAACTACGAGCAGTACTTC.

The chain is built from TRBV5-1 and TRBJ1-2, with 7 bases matching TRBD1. The CDR3 totals 16 residues. Germline lookup yields CDR1 SGHRS and CDR2 YFSETQ. J gave up 3 bases and V 4 bases, and 12 bases lay outside the gene matches. The CDR3 nucleotides are TGCGCCAGCAGCGCCATACAGGGGAAGGGGGACTATGGCTACACCTTC. Translation gives CASSAIQGKGDYGYTF. The whole variable domain, filled in from reference TRBV5-1 and TRBJ1-2, reads KAGVTQTPRYLIKTRGQQVTLSCSPISGHRSVSWYQQTPGQGLQFLFEYFSETQRNKGNFPGRFSGRQFSNSRSEMNVSTLELGDSALYLCASSAIQGKGDYGYTFGSGTRLTVV.

V is TRBV19 and J is TRBJ1-5; D is unresolved. Germline V gene lookup returns CDR1 LNHDA and CDR2 SQIVND (reference sequence). The CDR3 is 13 amino acids. Trimming stripped 3 bases from V and 7 bases from J, with 10 bases between. The CDR3 DNA reads as TGTGCCAGTAGTATTGGGGTATCCCAGCCCCAGCATTTT. This gives the protein CASSIGVSQPQHF.

V is TRBV2 and J is TRBJ2-7; D may be TRBD2 (5 bases). V was trimmed by 4 bases and J by 4 bases, leaving 8 bases between them. The CDR3 is 12 residues long. The germline gives CDR1 SNHLY, CDR2 FYNNEI. This CDR3 is CASSVWEYEQYF. CDR3 DNA: TGTGCCAGCAGTGTTTGGGAGTACGAGCAGTACTTC. The whole variable domain, remainder taken from reference TRBV2 and TRBJ2-7, is EPEVTQTPSHQVTQMGQEVILRCVPISNHLYFYWYRQILGQKVEFLVSFYNNEISEKSEIFDDQFSVERPDGSNFTLKIRSTKLEDSAMYFCASSVWEYEQYFGPGTRLTVT.